The 29 T cell receptor beta chains presented below share a single source sample, sequenced in a study of cytomegalovirus exposure and HLA in healthy donors. 60 Vbeta and 13 Jbeta primers were used in PCR. Libraries were prepared by immunoSEQ multiplex PCR; TCRdb keeps only in-frame clonotypes and omits some of them. The table lists tens of thousands of clones, about 70% of them singletons. Sequenced material: PBMCs. Receptors were obtained from a man under 40 in good health and CMV-seronegative.

The chain uses TRBV7-3 and TRBJ1-2, with TRBD1 matching 7 bases. The CDR3 totals 14 residues. CDR1 is SGHTA, CDR2 FQGTGA, per germline. V dropped 5 bases and J dropped 7; count of bases not matched to a gene: 10. The CDR3 region is CASSSTGAEGGYTF. CDR3 bases: TGTGCCAGCAGCAGCACAGGGGCGGAGGGTGGCTACACCTTC.

This clone was picked up a small number of times. The chain employs TRBV6-1 and TRBJ1-1; D uncertain. Germline CDR1 MNHNS, CDR2 SASEGT. Deletions cut 2 bases from V and 3 bases from J, with 10 bases between. This CDR3 contains 14 residues. The CDR3 is CASSERPRDTEAFF. The CDR3 coding sequence is TGTGCCAGCAGTGAACGCCCCCGGGACACTGAAGCTTTCTTT.

Turning to this clone: The sample carries other DNA sequences with the same CDR3. The genes are TRBV5-1 and TRBJ1-1; the D is unclear. Trimming left V 0 bases short and J 1 base short, with 4 bases between. CDR3 length: 13 amino acids. CDR1 is SGHRS and CDR2 is YFSETQ in the germline V gene. The CDR3 is CASSLAGNTEAFF. The CDR3 nucleotides read TGCGCCAGCAGCTTGGCCGGGAACACTGAAGCTTTCTTT.

This clone was seen a handful of times. The genes are TRBV6-1 and TRBJ1-2, with D uncertain. The CDR3 consists of 11 residues. Germline assignment: CDR1 MNHNS and CDR2 SASEGT. V gave up 5 bases and J gave up 5 bases, with 6 bases separating them. In nucleotides, the CDR3 is TGTGCCAGCAGTAACGGGTATGGCTACACCTTC. It translates to CASSNGYGYTF.

The J gene is TRBJ1-1, the V gene TRBV11-2; unclear D gene. CDR3 size: 13 residues. Deletions cut 2 bases from V and 4 bases from J, with 8 bases between. Germline lookup yields CDR1 SGHAT and CDR2 FQNNGV. This CDR3 reads CASSLRQATEAFF. CDR3 sequence (DNA): TGTGCCAGCAGCTTACGGCAGGCCACTGAAGCTTTCTTT.

In its sample, this clone was seen a few times. The DNA of the CDR3 is TGTGCCAGCAGTATACGACAGGGTCGGAACGAGCAGTACTTC. The encoded protein is CASSIRQGRNEQYF. The chain carries TRBV27 and TRBJ2-7; 7 nucleotides match TRBD1. In germline, CDR1 is MNHEY, CDR2 SMNVEV (reference sequence). With 5 bases clipped from V and 5 bases from J, the junction kept 9 bases outside the gene matches. The CDR3 is 14 residues long.

This clone has only one observation. This rearrangement joins TRBV7-9 to TRBJ2-1; D remains unclear. V lost 5 bases to trimming and J lost 10 bases, with 12 bases between them. Per the germline V gene, CDR1 is SEHNR and CDR2 is FQNEAQ (reference sequence). The CDR3 length is 12 residues. This CDR3 is CASSPPVVEQFF. The CDR3 DNA reads as TGTGCCAGCAGCCCCCCCGTCGTGGAGCAGTTCTTC.

The chain joins TRBV5-4 to TRBJ2-1; D unresolved. Germline CDR1 is SGHNT and CDR2 is YYREEE (reference sequence). V shed 2 bases and J shed 4 bases, with 10 bases lying between them. The CDR3 has 14 amino acids. The CDR3 sequence is CASSLNYEYNEQFF. The CDR3 DNA reads TGTGCCAGCAGCTTAAACTACGAATACAATGAGCAGTTCTTC.

This chain uses TRBV10-2 with TRBJ2-7, with D possibly matching TRBD1 (6 bases). Trimming cost V 4 bases and J 3 bases, with 13 bases left between them. CDR1 WSHSY and CDR2 SAAADI come from the germline V gene. The CDR3 sequence is 14 residues long. This chain's CDR3 is CASSVETGGYEQYF. The DNA of the CDR3 is TGCGCCAGCAGTGTGGAGACAGGCGGCTACGAGCAGTACTTC.

The chain combines TRBV30 with TRBJ2-1; no clear D gene. From germline, CDR1 is GTSNPN and CDR2 SVGIG (reference sequence). The ends were cut back, 2 bases at V and 16 bases at J, with 15 bases in the middle. The CDR3 is 11 residues long. In nucleotides, the CDR3 is TGTGCCTGGAGTTTTGACTCGGCTCAATTCTTC. Translated, it gives CAWSFDSAQFF.

The CDR3, as DNA: TGTGCCAGCAGCTTAGCTCTAATGAACACTGAAGCTTTCTTT. Encoded protein: CASSLALMNTEAFF. The rearrangement joins TRBV7-2 to TRBJ1-1; D not certain. The CDR3 extends over 14 amino acids. V was cut by 0 bases and J by 0 bases, with 5 bases left in between. Germline CDR1 SGHTA, CDR2 FQGNSA.

The gene calls are TRBV28 and TRBJ2-1; D call uncertain. Germline V gene lookup returns CDR1 MDHEN and CDR2 SYDVKM. Deletions cut 6 bases from V and 0 bases from J, with 9 bases between. The CDR3 extends over 14 amino acids. This CDR3 is CASRKLSSYNEQFF. Written as DNA, the CDR3 is TGTGCCAGCAGGAAACTAAGCTCCTACAATGAGCAGTTCTTC.

The CDR3 loop is CASTDTQNEQYF. The CDR3 nucleotides read TGTGCCAGCACTGATACTCAAAACGAGCAGTACTTC. The chain joins TRBV27 to TRBJ2-7, with D uncertain. This CDR3 contains 12 residues. The germline gives CDR1 MNHEY, CDR2 SMNVEV (reference sequence). Trimming shortened V by 7 bases and J by 5 bases, and 12 bases separated the two germline ends.

V gene TRBV5-1 combines with J gene TRBJ2-6; 9 bases align to TRBD1. The CDR3 is made up of 18 amino acids. Germline V gene sequence: CDR1 SGHRS, CDR2 YFSETQ. Trimming removed 4 bases from V and 2 bases from J; junction bases left unmatched: 10. CDR3 protein: CASSVIGQGIPGANVLTF. CDR3 bases: TGCGCCAGCAGCGTCATCGGACAGGGGATCCCTGGGGCCAACGTCCTGACTTTC.

This clone came up a few times. The chain carries TRBV5-6 and TRBJ2-1, with D unresolved. Per the germline V gene, CDR1 is SGHDT and CDR2 is YYEEEE. V lost 5 bases, J lost 8 bases, and 11 bases lay in between. The CDR3 has 12 amino acids. CDR3 residues: CASSSLGDEQFF. The CDR3 nucleotides are TGTGCCAGCAGTTCCCTGGGCGATGAGCAGTTCTTC.

The rearrangement links TRBV7-9 to TRBJ2-7, with TRBD2 matching 10 bases. The V and J ends lost 5 bases and 3 bases, in that order; junction bases with no gene match: 7. The CDR3 runs 15 residues. Germline V gene sequence: CDR1 SEHNR, CDR2 FQNEAQ (reference sequence). CDR3 bases: TGTGCCAGCAGCGCTAGGACTAGCGGCTACTACGAGCAGTACTTC. Translated, it gives CASSARTSGYYEQYF.

This clone was seen more than once but under ten times. This rearrangement joins TRBV28 to TRBJ1-5; tentative D call: TRBD1 (6 bases). V was trimmed by 5 bases and J by 0 bases, leaving 11 bases between them. The CDR3 loop spans 15 amino acids. Per the germline V gene, CDR1 is MDHEN and CDR2 is SYDVKM. As DNA, the CDR3 is TGTGCCAGCAGTCCCGGACAGTATAGCAATCAGCCCCAGCATTTT. Protein: CASSPGQYSNQPQHF.

V is TRBV7-2 and J is TRBJ1-3, with 9 positions matching TRBD1. With 4 bases clipped from V and 8 bases from J, the junction kept 9 bases outside the gene matches. There are 15 residues in the CDR3. Germline assignment: CDR1 SGHTA and CDR2 FQGNSA. The CDR3 loop is CASSYWTGATDTIYF. The DNA of the CDR3 is TGTGCCAGCAGCTACTGGACAGGGGCTACGGACACCATATATTTT.

The chain links TRBV7-8 to TRBJ2-7; 9 nucleotides line up with TRBD2. This CDR3 is 14 amino acids long. The V and J ends lost 1 base and 2 bases, in that order; junction bases with no gene match: 0. CDR1 and CDR2 (germline): SGHVS, FQNEAQ. The CDR3 coding sequence is TGTGCCAGCAGCTTAGTAGCGGGAGCCTACGAGCAGTACTTC. This gives the protein CASSLVAGAYEQYF.

This clone was seen a single time. The gene calls are TRBV27 and TRBJ2-7; the D gene is possibly TRBD2 (5 bases). V lost 4 bases to trimming and J lost 2 bases, with 9 bases between them. Germline V lookup: CDR1 MNHEY, CDR2 SMNVEV (reference sequence). This CDR3 has 13 residues. The CDR3 protein is CASSYEGAYEQYF. The DNA of the CDR3 is TGTGCCAGCAGTTATGAGGGCGCCTACGAGCAGTACTTC.

CDR3 sequence reads: CASSFPGTDTQYF. The CDR3 bases are TGTGCCAGCAGCTTCCCAGGAACGGATACGCAGTATTTT. J is TRBJ2-3 and V is TRBV7-7; no clear D. The CDR3 has 13 amino acids. The germline V and J ends were trimmed by 3 bases and 6 bases, with 10 bases remaining between them. Per germline, CDR1 SSHAT and CDR2 FNYEAQ (reference sequence).

V is TRBV9 and J is TRBJ1-1, with 7 bases lining up with TRBD1. This CDR3 has 14 residues. J was trimmed by 0 bases and V by 3 bases; bases with no gene match: 2. Germline V gene lookup returns CDR1 SGDLS and CDR2 YYNGEE. The CDR3 DNA reads TGTGCCAGCAGCGGGGGGACAGTGAACACTGAAGCTTTCTTT. Protein: CASSGGTVNTEAFF. The full variable domain, rest sourced from reference TRBV9 and TRBJ1-1, is DSGVTQTPKHLITATGQRVTLRCSPRSGDLSVYWYQQSLDQGLQFLIQYYNGEERAKGNILERFSAQQFPDLHSELNLSSLELGDSALYFCASSGGTVNTEAFFGQGTRLTVV.

The CDR3: CASSLATGRNEQYF. DNA of the CDR3: TGTGCCAGCAGCTTAGCAACAGGGCGGAACGAGCAGTACTTC. The chain uses TRBV7-6 and TRBJ2-7; maybe TRBD1 (6 bases). The CDR3 contains 14 residues. V shed 0 bases and J shed 5 bases, with 11 bases lying between them. Germline-derived CDR1 and CDR2 are SGHVS and FNYEAQ.

This clone occurred a few times. V and J are TRBV28 and TRBJ2-3, with a weak D call TRBD1 (6 bases). V was shortened by 5 bases and J by 4 bases, with 13 bases between the two germline ends. CDR1 and CDR2 from the germline V gene are MDHEN and SYDVKM. This CDR3 has 14 amino acids. In DNA form, the CDR3 reads TGTGCCAGCAGTCAACAGGGTTTCTCAGATACGCAGTATTTT. Translating it yields CASSQQGFSDTQYF.

This clone was recorded a few times. This chain joins TRBV12-5 and TRBJ2-1; D remains unclear. Trimming left V 0 bases short and J 1 base short, with 10 bases between. This CDR3 is built from 16 residues. Germline V gene sequence: CDR1 LGHNT, CDR2 FRNRAP. Here the CDR3 DNA reads TGTGCTAGTGGTTTGGTATCTGGGCAGTCCTACAATGAGCAGTTCTTC. Amino acids: CASGLVSGQSYNEQFF.

This clone was seen once. This chain joins TRBV9 and TRBJ2-7; 12 bases fit TRBD2. V shed 0 bases and J 1 base; nucleotides not matched to a gene: 5. This CDR3 has 17 residues. Germline CDR1 reads SGDLS; CDR2 reads YYNGEE. Here the CDR3 DNA reads TGTGCCAGCAGCGTAGGATCTAGCGGGAGGGGATCCTACGAGCAGTACTTC. Amino acid sequence: CASSVGSSGRGSYEQYF.

This clone occurred a few times. V usage is TRBV9 and J usage is TRBJ1-4; 7 nucleotides align to TRBD1. Per germline, CDR1 SGDLS and CDR2 YYNGEE. The V and J ends lost 4 bases and 0 bases, in that order; junction bases with no gene match: 6. There are 16 residues in the CDR3. In nucleotides, the CDR3 is TGTGCCAGCAGCCCTCCAGGGACAGCAACTAATGAAAAACTGTTTTTT. This codes for CASSPPGTATNEKLFF. The whole variable domain, remainder taken from reference TRBV9 and TRBJ1-4, is DSGVTQTPKHLITATGQRVTLRCSPRSGDLSVYWYQQSLDQGLQFLIQYYNGEERAKGNILERFSAQQFPDLHSELNLSSLELGDSALYFCASSPPGTATNEKLFFGSGTQLSVL.

This chain links TRBV5-4 with TRBJ1-1; unclear D gene. There are 15 residues in the CDR3. Germline lookup yields CDR1 SGHNT and CDR2 YYREEE (reference sequence). Trimming shortened V by 4 bases and J by 2 bases, and 15 bases separated the two germline ends. The CDR3 bases are TGTGCCAGCAGCCTGTCCGTCTCGCTAAACACTGAAGCTTTCTTT. This translates into CASSLSVSLNTEAFF. The whole variable domain, remainder taken from reference TRBV5-4 and TRBJ1-1, is ETGVTQSPTHLIKTRGQQVTLRCSSQSGHNTVSWYQQALGQGPQFIFQYYREEENGRGNFPPRFSGLQFPNYSSELNVNALELDDSALYLCASSLSVSLNTEAFFGQGTRLTVV.

The chain combines TRBV7-2 with TRBJ1-6, with 8 positions matching TRBD1. Germline loops: CDR1 SGHTA, CDR2 FQGNSA. The length of the CDR3 is 15 residues. Trimming took 5 bases from V and 7 from J; bases not matched to a gene: 7. The CDR3 loop reads CASSPRQGSNSPLHF. The CDR3, as DNA: TGTGCCAGCAGCCCCAGACAGGGGAGCAATTCACCCCTCCACTTT.